This T cell receptor (beta chain) was recorded in a study of cytomegalovirus exposure and HLA in healthy donors. Overall study: A later analysis reported the same platform for the 100 to 150 validation repertoires and the 500 to 700 first-cohort repertoires.

Regarding this clone: The antigen is unknown.

The CDR3 is 18 amino acids. The germline gives CDR1 MGHRA, CDR2 YSYEKL. V lost 2 bases and J lost 0, with 17 bases in between. Method: immunoSEQ multiplex PCR; TCRdb's copy keeps in-frame clones and lacks some. The profile shows fewer than 70,000 clones, 95% to 96% of them singletons. Overall study results and limits: Rarity held for most TCR sequences, but there were some public TCRs that occurred in many donors.

Sequencing input: PBMCs. This receptor was taken from a man in his late teens or twenties in good health and CMV-seronegative. This chain connects TRBV4-1 to TRBJ2-1; maybe TRBD1 (5 bases). The chain's CDR3 is CASSQRRQKTSSYNEQFF. CDR3 sequence (DNA): TGCGCCAGCAGCCAAAGGCGACAGAAGACCAGCTCCTACAATGAGCAGTTCTTC.